The 22 T cell receptor beta chains reported below all come from one sample, sequenced in a study of PD-1 blockade in classical Hodgkin lymphoma. Brentuximab vedotin exposure varied, and every patient relapsed after autologous stem cell transplantation. Here immunoSEQ multiplex PCR was the method, and the copy in TCRdb shows in-frame clones only, minus some. The sample lists 12,000 or so clones, roughly 81% occurring once. The input for sequencing was peripheral blood mononuclear cells (PBMCs), taken at baseline. The receptors stem from a human donor with classical Hodgkin lymphoma.

This chain uses TRBV28 with TRBJ1-2; no reliable D call. Trimming left V 6 bases short and J 3 bases short, with 14 bases between. The CDR3 totals 14 residues. CDR1 and CDR2 (germline): MDHEN, SYDVKM. CDR3 loop: CASRSPGLDYGYTF. CDR3 in DNA: TGTGCCAGCAGGTCCCCAGGCCTTGACTATGGCTACACCTTC.

J is TRBJ1-3 and V is TRBV11-2; D is uncertain. The CDR3 length is 15 residues. The V gene lost 0 bases and the J gene lost 2 bases, with 8 bases spanning the gap. From germline, CDR1 is SGHAT and CDR2 FQNNGV. The CDR3: CASSLEGWPGNTIYF. The CDR3 coding sequence is TGTGCCAGCAGCTTAGAGGGATGGCCTGGAAACACCATATATTTT.

This clone has more than one count but fewer than ten. V gene TRBV7-8 combines with J gene TRBJ1-1; D gene unclear. This CDR3 is 15 amino acids long. V dropped 5 bases and J dropped 1 base, with 14 bases sitting between them. In germline, CDR1 is SGHVS, CDR2 FQNEAQ. In DNA form, the CDR3 reads TGTGCCAGCAGCCATCCCGGGGAGTGGAACACTGAAGCTTTCTTT. This translates into CASSHPGEWNTEAFF.

The chain couples TRBV19 to TRBJ2-3; D is undetermined. The CDR3 spans 15 residues. Trimming took off 3 bases at V and 2 bases at J, with 12 bases between the two ends. Germline V gives CDR1 LNHDA, CDR2 SQIVND (reference sequence). The CDR3 DNA is TGTGCCAGTAGTATTCGAGTAGAGATCACAGATACGCAGTATTTT. Residues: CASSIRVEITDTQYF.

The chain links TRBV6-6 to TRBJ2-5; a possible D gene is TRBD2 (6 bases). With 0 bases removed from V and 1 base from J, the gap between germline ends came to 9 bases. Germline V gene lookup returns CDR1 MNHNY and CDR2 SVGAGI (reference sequence). The CDR3 is 15 amino acids. CDR3 sequence (DNA): TGTGCCAGCAGTTACTCGGGGGGACTCCAAGAGACCCAGTACTTC. It codes for CASSYSGGLQETQYF.

This sequence joins TRBV5-1 and TRBJ2-2; 8 bases agree with TRBD1. CDR1 is SGHRS, CDR2 YFSETQ, per germline. The V segment lost 4 bases and the J segment 6 bases; nucleotides outside the gene matches: 5. The length of the CDR3 is 14 residues. The CDR3 here is CASSQGQAAGELFF. The CDR3 region has the DNA TGCGCCAGCAGCCAGGGACAGGCGGCCGGGGAGCTGTTTTTT.

This chain joins TRBV6-5 and TRBJ1-1; D remains unclear. The CDR3 contains 11 residues. CDR1 is MNHEY, CDR2 SVGAGI, per germline. With 7 bases removed from V and 1 base from J, the gap between germline ends came to 4 bases. The CDR3 DNA follows: TGTGCCAGCACAGGGAACACTGAAGCTTTCTTT. Translation: CASTGNTEAFF.

The chain recombines TRBV7-3 with TRBJ1-1, with D possibly matching TRBD1 (6 bases). V was shortened by 5 bases and J by 1 base, with 11 bases between the two germline ends. Germline values: CDR1 SGHTA, CDR2 FQGTGA. This CDR3 has 14 residues. CDR3 sequence (DNA): TGTGCCAGCAGCCCGACAGGTCGGAACACTGAAGCTTTCTTT. Amino acid sequence: CASSPTGRNTEAFF. The full variable domain, completed using reference TRBV7-3 and TRBJ1-1, is GAGVSQTPSNKVTEKGKYVELRCDPISGHTALYWYRQSLGQGPEFLIYFQGTGAADDSGLPNDRFFAVRPEGSVSTLKIQRTERGDSAVYLCASSPTGRNTEAFFGQGTRLTVV.

The chain carries TRBV4-3 and TRBJ2-7; D is ambiguous. CDR3 length: 15 residues. Trimming stripped 0 bases from V and 3 bases from J, with 12 bases between. The V gene's germline CDR1 is LGHNA and CDR2 YSLEER. The CDR3 DNA is TGCGCCAGCAGCCAAGATCTTAACAGTATCTACGAGCAGTACTTC. Encoded protein: CASSQDLNSIYEQYF.

This CDR3 is CASSPGGLSYNEQFF. The CDR3 DNA follows: TGTGCCAGCAGCCCGGGGGGGTTGTCCTACAATGAGCAGTTCTTC. This chain uses TRBV7-9 with TRBJ2-1; 8 bases fit TRBD2. The CDR3 consists of 15 residues. V was pared by 5 bases and J by 1 base, with 4 bases of the junction left unmatched. CDR1 SEHNR and CDR2 FQNEAQ come from the germline V gene (reference sequence).

Note on this clone: Additional DNA sequences in this sample encode the identical CDR3. This sequence joins TRBV6-5 and TRBJ2-7; D may be TRBD2 (6 bases). The V end was cut by 2 bases, the J end by 1 base, with 6 bases between. The CDR3 runs to 13 residues. CDR1 is MNHEY and CDR2 is SVGAGI in the germline V gene. The DNA of the CDR3 is TGTGCCAGCAGTTACCGGGGGTCCTACGAGCAGTACTTC. Protein sequence: CASSYRGSYEQYF.

The chain is built from TRBV10-3 and TRBJ1-2; D unresolved. The CDR3 runs to 11 residues. Trimming removed 11 bases from V and 3 bases from J, with 10 bases in between. Looked up from germline, CDR1 is ENHRY and CDR2 is SYGVKD. CDR3 nucleotides: TGTGCCGCCAACAGCTACTATGGCTACACCTTC. Protein: CAANSYYGYTF.

This sequence joins TRBV7-8 and TRBJ2-7; D remains unclear. The CDR3 sequence is 13 residues long. V was shortened by 3 bases and J by 6 bases, with 12 bases between the two germline ends. Looked up from germline, CDR1 is SGHVS and CDR2 is FQNEAQ. CDR3 nucleotide sequence: TGTGCCAGCAGCTTCTTTACGGGCTCCGAGCAGTACTTC. Protein: CASSFFTGSEQYF. Looking up the rest from reference TRBV7-8 and TRBJ2-7 gives the full variable domain: GAGVSQSPRYKVAKRGQDVALRCDPISGHVSLFWYQQALGQGPEFLTYFQNEAQLDKSGLPSDRFFAERPEGSVSTLKIQRTQQEDSAVYLCASSFFTGSEQYFGPGTRLTVT.

This clone was seen a single time. The chain joins TRBV11-2 to TRBJ2-7, with a weak D call TRBD2 (6 bases). Germline V gene lookup returns CDR1 SGHAT and CDR2 FQNNGV. The CDR3 has 15 amino acids. V dropped 3 bases and J dropped 2 bases, with 14 bases sitting between them. CDR3 bases: TGTGCCAGCAGCTTTCTAGTTTCGGGGGCCTACGAGCAGTACTTC. This gives the protein CASSFLVSGAYEQYF.

The CDR3 here is CASSPRTGWVAKNIQYF. CDR3 bases: TGTGCCAGTAGTCCAAGGACAGGGTGGGTAGCCAAAAACATTCAGTACTTC. V gene TRBV19 combines with J gene TRBJ2-4; 8 bases match TRBD1. Germline V gene sequence: CDR1 LNHDA, CDR2 SQIVND (reference sequence). This CDR3 is 17 amino acids long. Trimming removed 5 bases from V and 0 bases from J; junction bases left unmatched: 9.

The chain is built from TRBV4-1 and TRBJ1-5; D may be TRBD1 (6 bases). The CDR3 covers 16 residues. V lost 0 bases and J 6 bases, leaving 15 bases between the germline ends. Germline values: CDR1 MGHRA, CDR2 YSYEKL. For the CDR3, the DNA is TGCGCCAGCAGCCAAGATTCCGGGGGCTTGGGTCAGCCCCAGCATTTT. Its translation: CASSQDSGGLGQPQHF.

V usage is TRBV5-1 and J usage is TRBJ2-5; D call uncertain. The V end lost 2 bases, the J end lost 1 base, and 0 bases lay between the germline ends. Germline values: CDR1 SGHRS, CDR2 YFSETQ. The CDR3 is 11 residues long. This CDR3 is CASSFQETQYF. The CDR3 DNA follows: TGCGCCAGCAGCTTCCAAGAGACCCAGTACTTC.

The rearrangement joins TRBV7-2 to TRBJ2-7, with TRBD1 matching 7 bases. CDR1 is SGHTA and CDR2 is FQGNSA in the germline V gene. The CDR3 consists of 15 residues. The trim removed 4 bases at V and 0 bases at J, leaving 6 bases unmatched. The CDR3 here is CASSYQGGYSYEQYF. CDR3 sequence (DNA): TGTGCCAGCAGCTACCAAGGGGGCTACTCCTACGAGCAGTACTTC.

The J gene is TRBJ1-1, the V gene TRBV30; D is uncertain. The germline gives CDR1 GTSNPN, CDR2 SVGIG (reference sequence). The CDR3 extends over 13 amino acids. Trimming left V 0 bases short and J 4 bases short, with 9 bases between. The CDR3 is CAWSVRGGTEAFF. In nucleotides, the CDR3 is TGTGCCTGGAGTGTAAGAGGAGGCACTGAAGCTTTCTTT. Supplemented by reference TRBV30 and TRBJ1-1, the full variable domain reads SQTIHQWPATLVQPVGSPLSLECTVEGTSNPNLYWYRQAAGRGLQLLFYSVGIGQISSEVPQNLSASRPQDRQFILSSKKLLLSDSGFYLCAWSVRGGTEAFFGQGTRLTVV.

This clone was observed a single time. The chain recombines TRBV7-7 with TRBJ1-4, with D possibly being TRBD1 (5 bases). Between the trimmed V and J ends, which lost 5 bases and 0 bases, there was a span of 16 bases. The CDR3 is 17 residues long. Germline-derived CDR1 and CDR2 are SSHAT and FNYEAQ (reference sequence). The CDR3 here is CASSPLLGAATNEKLFF. The DNA for the CDR3 is TGTGCCAGCAGCCCCCTCTTAGGGGCAGCAACTAATGAAAAACTGTTTTTT.

V and J are TRBV11-3 and TRBJ2-5, with a possible D match to TRBD2 (6 bases). The CDR3 contains 15 residues. Deletions cut 3 bases from V and 11 bases from J, with 22 bases between. Germline V gives CDR1 SGHNT, CDR2 YENEEA. The CDR3 here is CASSFQVSGTFRQYF. CDR3 bases: TGTGCCAGCAGCTTCCAAGTTAGCGGAACTTTCAGGCAGTACTTC.

This clone was detected a few times. The chain has TRBV2 and TRBJ1-6, with 7 bases matching TRBD1. Germline trimming cut 7 bases from V and 6 bases from J; bases unmatched to any gene: 9. This CDR3 has 15 residues. Looked up from germline, CDR1 is SNHLY and CDR2 is FYNNEI. The CDR3 coding sequence is TGTGCCAGCACCCTGGGAGGGGGCGGTAATTCACCCCTCCACTTT. This sequence encodes CASTLGGGGNSPLHF.